A single sample is the source of the 3 T cell receptor beta chains below, sequenced in a study of blood T cell repertoires in COVID-19. Here immunoSEQ multiplex PCR was the method, and the copy in TCRdb shows in-frame clones only, minus some. The sample contains about 180,000 clones, roughly nine tenths of which appear only once. Sequencing was carried out using PBMCs or T cells enriched from blood (not recorded which). All receptors come from a woman in her 40s with acute COVID-19.

This clone was counted a few times. This chain links TRBV9 with TRBJ2-1; possible D gene TRBD2, 5 bases. Germline CDR1 reads SGDLS; CDR2 reads YYNGEE. With 1 base removed from V and 8 bases from J, the gap between germline ends came to 13 bases. The CDR3 spans 14 residues. The CDR3 loop reads CASSVSGHLDEQFF. Written as DNA, the CDR3 is TGTGCCAGCAGCGTAAGCGGCCACCTGGATGAGCAGTTCTTC.

The J gene is TRBJ2-7, the V gene TRBV25-1, with a tentative D call TRBD1 (6 bases). Per the germline V gene, CDR1 is MGHDK and CDR2 is SYGVNS. Trimming removed 3 bases from V and 2 bases from J, with 11 bases in between. This CDR3 is built from 14 residues. The CDR3 loop is CASSESGTTYEQYF. In nucleotides, the CDR3 is TGTGCCAGCAGTGAGTCCGGGACAACCTACGAGCAGTACTTC.

The V gene is TRBV19, the J gene TRBJ1-1; D remains ambiguous. The CDR3 covers 14 residues. With 4 bases removed from V and 3 bases from J, the gap between germline ends came to 12 bases. Germline assignment: CDR1 LNHDA and CDR2 SQIVND (reference sequence). CDR3 protein: CASSSAEGYTEAFF. For the CDR3, the DNA is TGTGCCAGTAGTAGTGCCGAGGGATACACTGAAGCTTTCTTT. Full variable domain (missing parts from reference TRBV19 and TRBJ1-1): DGGITQSPKYLFRKEGQNVTLSCEQNLNHDAMYWYRQDPGQGLRLIYYSQIVNDFQKGDIAEGYSVSREKKESFPLTVTSAQKNPTAFYLCASSSAEGYTEAFFGQGTRLTVV.